This T cell receptor beta chain was sequenced during a study of T cell responses to AZD1222 COVID-19 vaccine. Study outcomes and limitations: There were repertoire samples only from the period after the peak T cell response.

V gave up 5 bases and J gave up 6 bases, with 16 bases separating them. The CDR3 is 14 amino acids. From germline, CDR1 is LNHDA and CDR2 SQIVND (reference sequence). The protocol was immunoSEQ multiplex PCR, while the TCRdb copy is restricted to in-frame clones and leaves out a portion. The sample contains around 92,000 clones, under 95% of which appear only once. For this clone: Its antigen remains unidentified.

J is TRBJ1-1 and V is TRBV19; D remains ambiguous. Sequenced here: peripheral blood, sampled on day 0 of AZD1222 vaccination. This sequence originates from an adult in good health. Written as DNA, the CDR3 is TGTGCCAGTAGTCCCGACGGTCATCAAGCTGAAGCTTTCTTT. It codes for CASSPDGHQAEAFF.